This T cell receptor (beta chain) comes out of a study of cytomegalovirus exposure and HLA in healthy donors. Remarks on this clone: Antigen unknown.

The donors (healthy individuals) were bone marrow donors. The PCR had 60 Vbeta and 13 Jbeta primers. Sequenced by immunoSEQ multiplex PCR; TCRdb stores in-frame clones only, minus some. The sample gives around 150,000 clones, roughly 80% of which show up once; more than 8% is in the top ten. General observations from the study: A later analysis appeared to link common viral pathogens to several of the most significant clusters.

V lost 0 bases to trimming and J lost 5 bases, with 15 bases between them. Per germline, CDR1 SGHRS and CDR2 YFSETQ. The CDR3 contains 15 residues. The sequenced sample was PBMCs. The chain has TRBV5-1 and TRBJ2-7; D is ambiguous. The sequence was obtained from a male donor in good health and CMV-seropositive. The CDR3, as DNA: TGCGCCAGCAGCTTGGGCTGGAGCAGTTCCCACGAGCAGTACTTC. Translation gives CASSLGWSSSHEQYF. The full variable domain, in which reference TRBV5-1 and TRBJ2-7 provide the parts outside the CDR3, is KAGVTQTPRYLIKTRGQQVTLSCSPISGHRSVSWYQQTPGQGLQFLFEYFSETQRNKGNFPGRFSGRQFSNSRSEMNVSTLELGDSALYLCASSLGWSSSHEQYFGPGTRLTVT.